The 8 T cell receptor beta chains below all came from one sample that was sequenced in a study of blood T cell repertoires in COVID-19 (TCRdb year 2020). Receptor amplification or capture employed the immunoSEQ multiplex PCR assay. The clones in this table, taken by TCRdb from immuneACCESS, are in-frame only. Not every clone is retained; where verified, under half of the shortfall comes from an unresolved V gene, and the cause of the rest is unknown. The sample has 120,000 to 150,000 clones on record, 80% to 90% of them singletons. Approximately 2.8% of the sample is held by the ten biggest clonotypes. What was sequenced was peripheral blood. These receptor sequences come from a woman aged 55-75 years with active COVID-19.

The CDR3 here is CASSLGGQGAFSGNTIYF. CDR3 DNA: TGCGCCAGCAGCTTGGGGGGACAGGGGGCCTTCTCTGGAAACACCATATATTTT. The V gene is TRBV5-1, the J gene TRBJ1-3, with 12 bases identical to TRBD1. Germline V gene lookup returns CDR1 SGHRS and CDR2 YFSETQ. V lost 0 bases and J lost 0; bases outside the gene matches: 4. The CDR3 loop spans 18 amino acids.

The chain links TRBV18 to TRBJ1-1; no clear D. CDR3 length: 14 residues. V was pared by 3 bases and J by 1 base, with 9 bases between. CDR1 and CDR2 from the germline V gene are KGHSH and LQKENI. The CDR3 DNA reads TGTGCCAGCTCACCTGCCGCCGGGAACACTGAAGCTTTCTTT. It is translated as CASSPAAGNTEAFF.

The chain uses TRBV2 and TRBJ2-5; 12 nucleotides align to TRBD2. V shed 7 bases and J 3 bases; nucleotides not matched to a gene: 12. The CDR3 is made up of 17 amino acids. The germline CDR1 and CDR2 sequences are SNHLY and FYNNEI. The CDR3 DNA sequence: TGTGCCAGCACTCGAGAGGTACTAGCGGGAGGAAAAGAGACCCAGTACTTC. Translated, it gives CASTREVLAGGKETQYF.

Only one count was recorded for this clone. In DNA, the CDR3 is TGTGCCAGCAGTTTTGGGGACAGGGGGCCGCTCCTGAGCAATGAGCAGTTCTTC. This codes for CASSFGDRGPLLSNEQFF. J is TRBJ2-1 and V is TRBV28, with 12 bases aligning to TRBD1. The length of the CDR3 is 18 residues. CDR1 and CDR2 (germline): MDHEN, SYDVKM. V trimming: 3 bases; J trimming: 6 bases; junction bases outside the gene matches: 12.

The chain has TRBV9 and TRBJ1-1, with a tentative D call TRBD1 (5 bases). Trimming removed 5 bases at V and 8 bases at J, with 16 bases between. There are 13 residues in the CDR3. Germline CDR1 SGDLS, CDR2 YYNGEE. In DNA form, the CDR3 reads TGTGCCAGCAGACCAGGGTGGGGAGGCGAAGCTTTCTTT. It yields the protein CASRPGWGGEAFF.

The chain recombines TRBV19 with TRBJ2-2; 9 positions match TRBD2. Germline V lookup: CDR1 LNHDA, CDR2 SQIVND (reference sequence). J gave up 2 bases and V 7 bases, and 8 bases lay outside the gene matches. CDR3 size: 16 residues. The CDR3 sequence: CASTPSGIINTGELFF. CDR3 DNA sequence: TGTGCCAGTACCCCTAGCGGGATAATTAACACCGGGGAGCTGTTTTTT.

The chain links TRBV19 to TRBJ2-5; 8 bases map to TRBD2. Germline V gene lookup returns CDR1 LNHDA and CDR2 SQIVND (reference sequence). After removal of 0 bases from V and 1 base from J, the junction contained 7 bases not matched to a gene. The CDR3 totals 17 residues. CDR3 nucleotides: TGTGCCAGTAGTATAGACGCCGGACTAGCTCTCCAAGAGACCCAGTACTTC. It yields the protein CASSIDAGLALQETQYF. Variable domain in full (rest from reference TRBV19 and TRBJ2-5): DGGITQSPKYLFRKEGQNVTLSCEQNLNHDAMYWYRQDPGQGLRLIYYSQIVNDFQKGDIAEGYSVSREKKESFPLTVTSAQKNPTAFYLCASSIDAGLALQETQYFGPGTRLLVL.

The chain carries TRBV5-6 and TRBJ2-1; TRBD2 is a possible D gene (6 bases). The V end was cut by 2 bases, the J end by 6 bases, with 9 bases between. The CDR3 loop spans 13 amino acids. Germline CDR1 is SGHDT and CDR2 is YYEEEE. For the CDR3, the DNA is TGTGCCAGCAGCTTTCGGGGAGGCAATGAGCAGTTCTTC. Translating it yields CASSFRGGNEQFF.